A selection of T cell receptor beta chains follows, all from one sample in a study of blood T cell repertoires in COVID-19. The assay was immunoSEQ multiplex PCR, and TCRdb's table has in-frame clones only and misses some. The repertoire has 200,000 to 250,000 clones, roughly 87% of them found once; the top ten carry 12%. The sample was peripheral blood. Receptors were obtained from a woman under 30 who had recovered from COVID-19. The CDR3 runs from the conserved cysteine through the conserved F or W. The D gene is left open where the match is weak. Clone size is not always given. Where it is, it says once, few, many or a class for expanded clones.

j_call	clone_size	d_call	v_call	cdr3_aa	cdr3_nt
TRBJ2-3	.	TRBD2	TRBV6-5	CASLAAGTDTQYF	TGTGCCAGCCTAGCGGCAGGCACAGATACGCAGTATTTT
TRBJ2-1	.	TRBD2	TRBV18	CATVRTSRLSYNEQFF	TGTGCCACCGTAAGGACTAGCCGGCTCTCCTACAATGAGCAGTTCTTC
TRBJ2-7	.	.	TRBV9	CASSVASSYEQYF	TGTGCCAGCAGCGTAGCATCCTCCTACGAGCAGTACTTC
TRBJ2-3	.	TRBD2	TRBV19	CASSWKSGRRDTQYF	TGTGCCAGTAGTTGGAAGAGCGGGAGGAGGGATACGCAGTATTTT
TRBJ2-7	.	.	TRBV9	CASSVGEVAATYEQYF	TGTGCCAGCAGCGTAGGGGAGGTAGCCGCTACCTACGAGCAGTACTTC
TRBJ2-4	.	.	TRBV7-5	CARSPKTLAKNIQYF	TGTGCCAGAAGCCCAAAAACTTTGGCCAAAAACATTCAGTACTTC
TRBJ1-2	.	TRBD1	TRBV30	CAWSRDRVRGYTF	TGTGCCTGGAGCCGAGACAGGGTTCGCGGCTACACCTTC
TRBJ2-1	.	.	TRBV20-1	CSARLDNEQFF	TGCAGTGCTAGACTTGACAATGAGCAGTTCTTC
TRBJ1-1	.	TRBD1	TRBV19	CASSMWRGPQMNTEAFF	TGTGCCAGTAGTATGTGGAGGGGGCCGCAAATGAACACTGAAGCTTTCTTT
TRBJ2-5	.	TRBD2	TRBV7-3	CASSLGLAGVQEETQYF	TGTGCCAGCAGCTTAGGACTAGCGGGAGTACAGGAAGAGACCCAGTACTTC
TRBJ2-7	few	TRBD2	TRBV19	CASSIAGRAYEQYF	TGTGCCAGTAGTATAGCGGGGAGGGCTTACGAGCAGTACTTC
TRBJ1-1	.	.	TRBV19	CASSGWDFSRGTEAFF	TGTGCCAGTAGTGGGTGGGACTTCTCCCGCGGCACTGAAGCTTTCTTT
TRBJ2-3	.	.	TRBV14	CASSQAGTYTQYF	TGTGCCAGCAGCCAAGCGGGAACCTATACGCAGTATTTT
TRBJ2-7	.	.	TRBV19	CASSINTYEQYF	TGTGCCAGTAGTATTAACACCTACGAGCAGTACTTC
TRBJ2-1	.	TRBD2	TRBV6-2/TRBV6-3	CASSKTSGRPGEQFF	TGTGCCAGCAGCAAGACTAGCGGGAGACCAGGGGAGCAGTTCTTC
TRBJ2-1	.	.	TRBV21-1	CASSKVAGGPNNEQFF	TGTGCCAGCAGCAAAGTAGCGGGAGGGCCAAACAATGAGCAGTTCTTC